One and the same sample provided the 30 T cell receptor beta chains below, sequenced in a study of a mutant IDH1 vaccine in newly diagnosed glioma. Noted time point: week 11, during vaccination. One vaccine dose held 300 ug of mutant IDH1 20-mer peptide and came with topical imiquimod. No cognate antigen is known for these TCRs. TCRdb's table, derived via immunoSEQ multiplex PCR, lists solely in-frame clones and lacks some. The table has 20,000 to 25,000 clones, nearly 90% seen once; the top ten hold 4.5% to 6%. The sample in question was PBMCs, obtained from a glioma patient whose treatment included an IDH1 peptide vaccine. The receptors here all came from a woman between 40 and 50 years old with glioma.

Only a few counts were recorded for this clone. The chain couples TRBV4-1 to TRBJ1-1; no clear D gene. With 2 bases removed from V and 6 bases from J, the gap between germline ends came to 16 bases. CDR3 size: 15 residues. Per the germline V gene, CDR1 is MGHRA and CDR2 is YSYEKL. CDR3 coding DNA: TGCGCCAGCAGCCAATCCTCAAGCCGTGGCGCTGAAGCTTTCTTT. This gives the protein CASSQSSSRGAEAFF.

The CDR3 region has the DNA TGTGCCAGCAGCCCCTCAGGGCCCTACGAGCAGTACTTC. It translates to CASSPSGPYEQYF. The chain employs TRBV6-1 and TRBJ2-7, with D possibly TRBD1 on 5 matching bases. Looked up from germline, CDR1 is MNHNS and CDR2 is SASEGT. V shed 6 bases and J shed 2 bases, with 11 bases lying between them. CDR3 size: 13 residues.

The DNA of the CDR3 is TGTGCCTGGGACCTCGGGACCACTGAAGCTTTCTTT. It is translated as CAWDLGTTEAFF. The chain links TRBV30 to TRBJ1-1, with a possible D match to TRBD1 (5 bases). Germline V gene data show CDR1 as GTSNPN and CDR2 as SVGIG (reference sequence). The CDR3 covers 12 residues. V was pared by 5 bases and J by 4 bases, with 11 bases between. Full variable domain (rest looked up from reference TRBV30 and TRBJ1-1): SQTIHQWPATLVQPVGSPLSLECTVEGTSNPNLYWYRQAAGRGLQLLFYSVGIGQISSEVPQNLSASRPQDRQFILSSKKLLLSDSGFYLCAWDLGTTEAFFGQGTRLTVV.

V gene TRBV2 combines with J gene TRBJ2-7, with D maybe TRBD1 (5 bases). From germline, CDR1 is SNHLY and CDR2 FYNNEI. CDR3 size: 15 residues. Trimming cost V 8 bases and J 3 bases, with 20 bases left between them. The CDR3 nucleotides read TGTGCCAGCTGCTCACCCGACAGCGTGAACTACGAGCAGTACTTC. It translates to CASCSPDSVNYEQYF.

This chain joins TRBV30 and TRBJ2-4; maybe TRBD1 (6 bases). The CDR3 sequence is 14 residues long. Trimming pared 0 bases from V and 15 bases from J, leaving 21 bases between. CDR1 and CDR2 (germline): GTSNPN, SVGIG (reference sequence). CDR3 nucleotide sequence: TGTGCCTGGAGTGTAAAAATTTTGGGGGCTAAAGTGTACTTC. Translating gives CAWSVKILGAKVYF.

This chain connects TRBV18 to TRBJ1-3; D not resolved. Trimming left V 3 bases short and J 0 bases short, with 6 bases between. Germline V gene data show CDR1 as KGHSH and CDR2 as LQKENI. This CDR3 is 14 amino acids long. This chain's CDR3 is CASSPMGSGNTIYF. For the CDR3, the DNA is TGTGCCAGCTCACCCATGGGCTCTGGAAACACCATATATTTT.

The rearrangement links TRBV14 to TRBJ1-2, with D possibly matching TRBD1 (6 bases). This CDR3 region has 14 residues. V shed 2 bases and J shed 8 bases, with 15 bases lying between them. In germline, CDR1 is SGHDN, CDR2 FVKESK. The CDR3 DNA follows: TGTGCCAGCAGCCAACAGGGGCTTACGGGCGGCTACACCTTC. Translated: CASSQQGLTGGYTF.

The chain recombines TRBV20-1 with TRBJ1-2, with a tentative D call TRBD1 (5 bases). This CDR3 spans 11 amino acids. V lost 5 bases to trimming and J lost 8 bases, with 12 bases between them. Germline CDR1 is DFQATT and CDR2 is SNEGSKA (reference sequence). CDR3 in DNA: TGCAGTGCTCACCCATCAGGGGGCTACACCTTC. This codes for CSAHPSGGYTF.

J is TRBJ2-5 and V is TRBV29-1, with 12 positions matching TRBD2. Germline CDR1 SQVTM, CDR2 ANQGSEA. The CDR3 is 16 residues long. J lost 4 bases, V lost 6 bases, and 12 bases had no gene match. CDR3 DNA: TGCAGCGTGGGAAAGACTAGCGGGAGTGCCGGAGAGACCCAGTACTTC. The encoded protein is CSVGKTSGSAGETQYF.

This clone showed up just once. This chain joins TRBV28 and TRBJ2-7; D not certain. V lost 5 bases, J lost 0 bases, and 2 bases lay in between. Germline lookup yields CDR1 MDHEN and CDR2 SYDVKM. The length of the CDR3 is 11 residues. The CDR3 protein is CASSTSYEQYF. CDR3 coding DNA: TGTGCCAGCAGTACCTCCTACGAGCAGTACTTC.

This rearrangement joins TRBV4-1 to TRBJ1-5, with 8 bases lining up with TRBD1. Germline values: CDR1 MGHRA, CDR2 YSYEKL. There are 18 residues in the CDR3. J was trimmed by 3 bases and V by 2 bases; bases with no gene match: 12. The CDR3 sequence: CASSQRPGTGIDNQPQHF. The CDR3 region has the DNA TGCGCCAGCAGCCAACGTCCCGGGACAGGAATCGACAATCAGCCCCAGCATTTT.

This sequence joins TRBV9 and TRBJ2-1; perhaps TRBD2 as D (5 bases). The CDR3 is 16 residues long. From germline, CDR1 is SGDLS and CDR2 YYNGEE. Trimming left V 0 bases short and J 6 bases short, with 16 bases between. CDR3 residues: CASSVGGGPSLNEQFF. CDR3 coding DNA: TGTGCCAGCAGCGTAGGAGGAGGACCAAGTCTCAATGAGCAGTTCTTC.

The chain employs TRBV6-1 and TRBJ2-7; 9 bases fit TRBD1. The V segment lost 5 bases and the J segment 0 bases; nucleotides outside the gene matches: 2. CDR3 length equals 14 residues. Germline loops: CDR1 MNHNS, CDR2 SASEGT. The CDR3 DNA follows: TGTGCCAGCAGTACAGGGGGCCGCTCCTACGAGCAGTACTTC. Translated, it gives CASSTGGRSYEQYF.

The table lists this clone with a count of one. The V gene is TRBV29-1, the J gene TRBJ2-2, with a weak D call TRBD1 (6 bases). This CDR3 contains 16 residues. In germline, CDR1 is SQVTM, CDR2 ANQGSEA. V was clipped by 7 bases and J by 4 bases, with 22 bases between them. The CDR3 nucleotides read TGCAGCGCAACTTTCGCATCCAGGGGATCCACCGGGGAGCTGTTTTTT. This translates into CSATFASRGSTGELFF.

The genes are TRBV25-1 and TRBJ2-7; 9 positions agree with TRBD1. The CDR3 loop spans 15 amino acids. V dropped 5 bases and J dropped 5; count of bases not matched to a gene: 10. Per the germline V gene, CDR1 is MGHDK and CDR2 is SYGVNS. The CDR3 DNA reads TGTGCCAGCAGTCCCTCTCGGACAGGGGTCGACGAGCAGTACTTC. Residues: CASSPSRTGVDEQYF.

The chain uses TRBV6-1 and TRBJ1-1, with 7 bases aligning to TRBD1. Germline CDR1 MNHNS, CDR2 SASEGT. The CDR3 extends over 15 amino acids. Unmatched junction bases numbered 13, after V lost 6 bases and J lost 6 bases. CDR3 in amino acids: CASRLLEQGSAEAFF. CDR3 coding DNA: TGTGCCAGCAGGCTACTCGAACAGGGGAGCGCTGAAGCTTTCTTT.

The V gene is TRBV30, the J gene TRBJ2-3; D possibly corresponds to TRBD2 (6 bases). The CDR3 contains 12 residues. With 3 bases removed from V and 4 bases from J, the gap between germline ends came to 8 bases. Per the germline V gene, CDR1 is GTSNPN and CDR2 is SVGIG (reference sequence). The CDR3 here is CAWSGSPDTQYF. As DNA, the CDR3 is TGTGCCTGGAGCGGGAGTCCAGATACGCAGTATTTT.

The chain is built from TRBV5-1 and TRBJ2-7, with TRBD2 matching over 9 bases. Trimming at V came to 0 bases and at J to 0 bases, leaving 1 base not matched to a gene. This CDR3 is 15 amino acids long. CDR1 is SGHRS and CDR2 is YFSETQ in the germline V gene. The CDR3: CASSLGAGGSYEQYF. For the CDR3, the DNA is TGCGCCAGCAGCTTGGGAGCGGGAGGCTCCTACGAGCAGTACTTC.

This clone is a singleton in its sample. The chain joins TRBV6-5 to TRBJ1-5; tentative D call: TRBD1 (5 bases). The CDR3 is made up of 15 amino acids. Germline-derived CDR1 and CDR2 are MNHEY and SVGAGI. V lost 5 bases to trimming and J lost 1 base, with 12 bases between them. CDR3 nucleotide sequence: TGTGCCAGCAGTAAATCGACAGTAAGCAATCAGCCCCAGCATTTT. Translated, it gives CASSKSTVSNQPQHF.

V is TRBV5-4 and J is TRBJ1-1; D is ambiguous. CDR1 is SGHNT and CDR2 is YYREEE in the germline V gene (reference sequence). The CDR3 consists of 12 residues. The germline V and J ends were trimmed by 1 base and 5 bases, with 6 bases remaining between them. CDR3 bases: TGTGCCAGCAGCTTGTTAGGAACTGAAGCTTTCTTT. As protein: CASSLLGTEAFF.

The V and J genes are TRBV7-8 and TRBJ2-7; no definite D call. Germline values: CDR1 SGHVS, CDR2 FQNEAQ. This CDR3 is 14 amino acids long. Trimming left V 2 bases short and J 1 base short, with 9 bases between. CDR3 region: CASSLQDGSYEQYF. The CDR3 DNA reads as TGTGCCAGCAGCTTACAAGACGGTTCCTACGAGCAGTACTTC.

The gene calls are TRBV5-5 and TRBJ2-6; D is perhaps TRBD1 or TRBD2 (5 bases each). CDR1 and CDR2 (germline): SGHKS, YYEKEE (reference sequence). The CDR3 is 15 amino acids. Trimming took off 4 bases at V and 2 bases at J, with 10 bases between the two ends. CDR3 in amino acids: CASSPVGAGANVLTF. The DNA of the CDR3 is TGTGCCAGCAGCCCTGTGGGGGCTGGGGCCAACGTCCTGACTTTC.

The chain links TRBV7-9 to TRBJ1-6; D perhaps matches TRBD1 (5 bases). Deletions cut 5 bases from V and 14 bases from J, with 22 bases between. This CDR3 has 15 amino acids. Germline assignment: CDR1 SEHNR and CDR2 FQNEAQ (reference sequence). The CDR3 here is CASSTNVPRVGSLHF. CDR3 coding DNA: TGTGCCAGCAGCACAAACGTCCCCAGGGTGGGATCCCTCCACTTT.

Written as DNA, the CDR3 is TGTGCCATCAGTGAGTACGCGCGACAGGGCCTCCCTCAGCCCCAGCATTTT. Its translation is CAISEYARQGLPQPQHF. This sequence joins TRBV10-3 and TRBJ1-5; TRBD1 matches at 7 bases. Unmatched junction bases numbered 12, after V lost 1 base and J lost 6 bases. The CDR3 is 17 amino acids. Germline loops: CDR1 ENHRY, CDR2 SYGVKD.

V gene TRBV7-9 combines with J gene TRBJ2-2; D gene uncertain. CDR1 and CDR2 (germline): SEHNR, FQNEAQ (reference sequence). The germline V and J ends were trimmed by 5 bases and 1 base, with 11 bases remaining between them. CDR3 length equals 15 residues. CDR3 sequence reads: CASSPPDMNTGELFF. The DNA of the CDR3 is TGTGCCAGCAGCCCCCCCGACATGAACACCGGGGAGCTGTTTTTT.

This clone was recorded once. This chain uses TRBV7-9 with TRBJ1-1, with 7 nucleotides matching TRBD1. Germline CDR1 is SEHNR and CDR2 is FQNEAQ (reference sequence). The ends lost 1 base at V and 3 bases at J; junction bases unmatched: 11. The CDR3 sequence is 17 residues long. DNA of the CDR3: TGTGCCAGCAGCTTAGTAGGGCCCACAGGGGTGTACACTGAAGCTTTCTTT. Protein product: CASSLVGPTGVYTEAFF.

This chain uses TRBV19 with TRBJ1-5; TRBD1 is a possible D gene (5 bases). The germline V gene encodes CDR1 LNHDA and CDR2 SQIVND (reference sequence). The CDR3 length is 13 residues. In nucleotides, the CDR3 is TGTGCATCAGGGCCCAGGGGCAATCAGCCCCAGCATTTT. It translates to CASGPRGNQPQHF. Together with reference TRBV19 and TRBJ1-5, the CDR3 gives the full variable domain: DGGITQSPKYLFRKEGQNVTLSCEQNLNHDAMYWYRQDPGQGLRLIYYSQIVNDFQKGDIAEGYSVSREKKESFPLTVTSAQKNPTAFYLCASGPRGNQPQHFGDGTRLSIL.

J is TRBJ2-7 and V is TRBV15; D is ambiguous. V shed 3 bases and J shed 6 bases, with 12 bases lying between them. Germline V gene data show CDR1 as LNHNV and CDR2 as YYDKDF (reference sequence). This CDR3 spans 13 amino acids. The CDR3 bases are TGTGCCACCAGCAGGGGTACGTTATCCGAGCAGTACTTC. Translated, it gives CATSRGTLSEQYF. Filled out from reference TRBV15 and TRBJ2-7, the complete variable domain reads DAMVIQNPRYQVTQFGKPVTLSCSQTLNHNVMYWYQQKSSQAPKLLFHYYDKDFNNEADTPDNFQSRRPNTSFCFLDIRSPGLGDTAMYLCATSRGTLSEQYFGPGTRLTVT.

This sequence joins TRBV19 and TRBJ2-7, with TRBD2 identical over 7 bases. The CDR3 sequence is 15 residues long. With 5 bases clipped from V and 0 bases from J, the junction kept 7 bases outside the gene matches. The germline CDR1 and CDR2 sequences are LNHDA and SQIVND (reference sequence). The CDR3 bases are TGTGCCAGTAGTTTTAACCGGGACTACTCCTACGAGCAGTACTTC. It codes for CASSFNRDYSYEQYF. Together with reference TRBV19 and TRBJ2-7, the CDR3 gives the full variable domain: DGGITQSPKYLFRKEGQNVTLSCEQNLNHDAMYWYRQDPGQGLRLIYYSQIVNDFQKGDIAEGYSVSREKKESFPLTVTSAQKNPTAFYLCASSFNRDYSYEQYFGPGTRLTVT.

V and J are TRBV19 and TRBJ1-2; no reliable D call. Germline assignment: CDR1 LNHDA and CDR2 SQIVND (reference sequence). Between the trimmed V and J ends, which lost 7 bases and 4 bases, there was a span of 16 bases. The CDR3 length is 14 residues. The CDR3 bases are TGTGCCAGTACCCCCGGGGTTGACCTCTATGGCTACACCTTC. Residues: CASTPGVDLYGYTF.